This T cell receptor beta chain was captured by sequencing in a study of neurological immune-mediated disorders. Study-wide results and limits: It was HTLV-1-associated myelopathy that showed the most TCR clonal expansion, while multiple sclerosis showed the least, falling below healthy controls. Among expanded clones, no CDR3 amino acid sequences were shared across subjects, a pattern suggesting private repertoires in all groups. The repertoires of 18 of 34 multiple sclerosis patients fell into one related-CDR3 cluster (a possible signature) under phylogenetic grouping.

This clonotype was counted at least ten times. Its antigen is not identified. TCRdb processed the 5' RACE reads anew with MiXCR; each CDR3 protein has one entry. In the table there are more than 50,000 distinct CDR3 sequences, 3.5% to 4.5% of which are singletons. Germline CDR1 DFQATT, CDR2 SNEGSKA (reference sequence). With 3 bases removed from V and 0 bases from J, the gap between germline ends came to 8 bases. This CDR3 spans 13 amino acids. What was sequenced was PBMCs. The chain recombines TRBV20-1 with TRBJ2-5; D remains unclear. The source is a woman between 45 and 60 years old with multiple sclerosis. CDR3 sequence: CSARRLNQETQYF. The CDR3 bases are TGCAGTGCTAGGAGACTGAACCAAGAGACCCAGTACTTC.